This is a list of T cell receptor beta chains from one sample in a study of blood T cell repertoires in COVID-19. TCRdb's table, derived via immunoSEQ multiplex PCR, lists solely in-frame clones and lacks some. The sample has under 200,000 clones; approximately 80% are singletons. The sample taken for sequencing was peripheral blood. Every receptor here comes from a woman aged 80 or older with active or convalescent COVID-19. Both conserved end residues are part of each CDR3. Each record gives: clone size, J gene, V gene, D gene, CDR3 protein, CDR3 DNA. A D gene is named only where the DNA matches it firmly. Not every row has a clone size; where given, it reads once, few, many or a size class.

- | TRBJ2-1 | TRBV6-5 | TRBD1 | CASSRGQGVHNEQFF | TGTGCCAGCAGTAGGGGACAGGGGGTGCACAATGAGCAGTTCTTC
- | TRBJ2-1 | TRBV3-1/TRBV3-2 | TRBD2 | CASSHHSSGGAYEQFF | TGTGCCAGCAGCCATCACTCTAGCGGGGGGGCCTATGAGCAGTTCTTC
- | TRBJ2-4 | TRBV6-5 | - | CASNQGKNIQYF | TGTGCCAGCAACCAGGGCAAAAACATTCAGTACTTC
- | TRBJ2-1 | TRBV15 | TRBD2 | CATSRDLAGGDNEQFF | TGTGCCACCAGCAGAGATCTCGCGGGGGGCGACAATGAGCAGTTCTTC
- | TRBJ1-2 | TRBV30 | TRBD1 | CAWGGQTNYGYTF | TGTGCCTGGGGGGGACAGACCAACTATGGCTACACCTTC
- | TRBJ2-1 | TRBV20-1 | - | CSATTGSEQFF | TGCAGTGCGACAACAGGGAGTGAGCAGTTCTTC
- | TRBJ1-4 | TRBV19 | TRBD1 | CASSISGTGVEKLFF | TGTGCCAGTAGTATCTCCGGGACAGGGGTCGAAAAACTGTTTTTT
- | TRBJ2-7 | TRBV3-1/TRBV3-2 | TRBD2 | CASSHSKGLAGEKRYEQYF | TGTGCCAGCAGCCACTCAAAAGGACTAGCGGGGGAGAAAAGGTACGAGCAGTACTTC
- | TRBJ1-5 | TRBV6-5 | - | CASTDGGSNQPQHF | TGTGCCAGCACCGACGGGGGGAGCAATCAGCCCCAGCATTTT
- | TRBJ1-2 | TRBV7-2 | TRBD1 | CASSPSTGGGYGYTF | TGTGCCAGCAGCCCTTCGACAGGGGGCGGCTATGGCTACACCTTC
- | TRBJ1-2 | TRBV5-1 | TRBD1 | CASSSGWTGYGYTF | TGCGCCAGCAGCTCTGGCTGGACAGGGTACGGCTACACCTTC
- | TRBJ1-3 | TRBV7-2 | - | CASSLEPGSGNTIYF | TGTGCCAGCAGCTTAGAGCCAGGGTCAGGAAACACCATATATTTT
- | TRBJ1-4 | TRBV4-3 | - | CASSLQGEASNEKLFF | TGCGCCAGCAGCCTCCAAGGGGAGGCAAGTAATGAAAAACTGTTTTTT
- | TRBJ1-5 | TRBV7-8 | - | CASSPREGNQPQHF | TGTGCCAGCAGTCCAAGGGAGGGCAATCAGCCCCAGCATTTT
- | TRBJ1-6 | TRBV3-1/TRBV3-2 | TRBD1 | CASSGTGGNSPLHF | TGTGCCAGCAGCGGGACAGGAGGTAATTCACCCCTCCACTTT
- | TRBJ2-3 | TRBV19 | - | CASSDTMTTDTQYF | TGTGCCAGTAGCGACACAATGACCACAGATACGCAGTATTTT
- | TRBJ1-4 | TRBV5-1 | TRBD1 | CASSTPGQGNEKLFF | TGCGCCAGCAGCACACCGGGACAGGGAAATGAAAAACTGTTTTTT
- | TRBJ2-5 | TRBV6-5 | TRBD2 | CASSQTSVGRETQYF | TGTGCCAGCAGTCAAACTAGCGTGGGGAGAGAGACCCAGTACTTC
- | TRBJ2-1 | TRBV4-2 | TRBD1 | CASSPQGAPNNEQFF | TGTGCCAGCAGCCCCCAGGGGGCCCCAAACAATGAGCAGTTCTTC
- | TRBJ2-3 | TRBV9 | TRBD2 | CASSLSGGENTDTQYF | TGTGCCAGCAGCCTTAGTGGGGGGGAGAACACAGATACGCAGTATTTT
- | TRBJ1-1 | TRBV12-3/TRBV12-4 | - | CASSFTGYTEAFF | TGTGCCAGCAGTTTTACAGGGTACACTGAAGCTTTCTTT
- | TRBJ2-1 | TRBV9 | - | CASSADNEQFF | TGTGCCAGCAGCGCCGACAATGAGCAGTTCTTC
- | TRBJ1-4 | TRBV11-3 | TRBD1 | CASTESGGTNEKLFF | TGTGCCAGCACCGAGTCAGGGGGAACTAATGAAAAACTGTTTTTT
- | TRBJ1-1 | TRBV6-5 | - | CASSYQENTEAFF | TGTGCCAGCAGTTATCAGGAGAACACTGAAGCTTTCTTT
few | TRBJ1-2 | TRBV29-1 | - | CSATREANYGYTF | TGCAGCGCCACCAGGGAAGCTAACTATGGCTACACCTTC
- | TRBJ2-5 | TRBV24-1 | - | CATSDPGETQYF | TGTGCCACCAGTGATCCGGGAGAGACCCAGTACTTC
- | TRBJ1-2 | TRBV5-1 | TRBD1 | CASSSGQGAGYGYTF | TGCGCCAGCAGCTCAGGACAGGGGGCCGGCTATGGCTACACCTTC